This T cell receptor beta chain is drawn from a study of patients and donors after allogeneic stem cell transplantation. The CDR3 consists of 13 residues. Germline V gene sequence: CDR1 MNHNS, CDR2 SASEGT. V lost 6 bases to trimming and J lost 6 bases, with 14 bases between them. This clonotype was found a few times. TCRdb used MiXCR to reprocess the RT-PCR reads, holding one entry per CDR3 protein. The sample lists approximately 200,000 distinct CDR3 sequences; 13% to 15% were seen once. J is TRBJ1-1 and V is TRBV6-1; no clear D gene. The sequence was obtained from a human donor who was either an allogeneic HSCT recipient or a stem cell or donor lymphocyte infusion donor (not recorded which). It is not recorded whose cells these are; they may come from a transplant donor. Sequencing was carried out using blood, either unsorted or a sorted T cell fraction (not recorded which). The CDR3 DNA follows: TGTGCCAGCAGGATAATGGGGATGGCTGAAGCTTTCTTT. This codes for CASRIMGMAEAFF.